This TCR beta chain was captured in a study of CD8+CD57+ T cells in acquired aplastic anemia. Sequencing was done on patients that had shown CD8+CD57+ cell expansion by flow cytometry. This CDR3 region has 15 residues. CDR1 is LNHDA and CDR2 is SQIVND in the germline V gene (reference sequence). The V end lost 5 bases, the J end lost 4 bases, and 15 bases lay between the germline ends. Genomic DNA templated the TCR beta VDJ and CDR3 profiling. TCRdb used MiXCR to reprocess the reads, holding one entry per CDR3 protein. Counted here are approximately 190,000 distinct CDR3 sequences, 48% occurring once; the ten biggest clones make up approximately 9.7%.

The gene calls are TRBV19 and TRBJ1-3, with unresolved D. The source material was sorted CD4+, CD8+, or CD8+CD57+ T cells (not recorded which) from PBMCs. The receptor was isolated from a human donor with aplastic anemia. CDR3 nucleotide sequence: TGTGCCAGTAGTCCTCCTCGGGTAGCGGGAAACACCATATATTTT. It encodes CASSPPRVAGNTIYF.